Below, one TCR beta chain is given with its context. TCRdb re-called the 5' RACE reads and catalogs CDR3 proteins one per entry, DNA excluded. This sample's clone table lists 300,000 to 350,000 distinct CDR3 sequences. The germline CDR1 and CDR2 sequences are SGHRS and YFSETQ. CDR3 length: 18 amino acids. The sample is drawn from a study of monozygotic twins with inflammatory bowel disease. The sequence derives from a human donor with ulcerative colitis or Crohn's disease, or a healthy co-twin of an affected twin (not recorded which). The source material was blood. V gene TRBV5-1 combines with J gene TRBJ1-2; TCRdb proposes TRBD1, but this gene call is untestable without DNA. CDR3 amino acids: CASSLGSDFGQGSGGYTF.